This TCR beta chain was recovered during a study of T cell responses to AZD1222 COVID-19 vaccine. Findings and limits, study-wide: There were repertoire samples only from the period after the peak T cell response. It should be noted that donors were predominantly white British and more often female, and clonal diversity was possibly underestimated. Elevations in Spike-specific TCR breadth and depth followed administration of two AZD1222 doses.

As regards this clone: What it recognizes is unknown. This specimen includes other DNA sequences encoding the same CDR3.

The data were produced by immunoSEQ multiplex PCR, yet TCRdb's version contains in-frame clones alone and is incomplete. The repertoire consists of roughly 120,000 clones, with about 85% occurring once and the leading ten covering roughly 2.3%. Sequencing was performed on peripheral blood, taken on day 0 of AZD1222 vaccination. The TCR originated in an adult in good health.

DNA for the CDR3: TGTGCCAGCAGTGGGCAGGGAAACACTGAAGCTTTCTTT. Translation gives CASSGQGNTEAFF. The chain links TRBV2 to TRBJ1-1; tentatively, D is TRBD1 (5 bases). Trimming stripped 4 bases from V and 2 bases from J, with 8 bases between. The CDR3 has 13 residues. The germline V gene has CDR1 SNHLY and CDR2 FYNNEI.